The TCR beta chain under discussion was sequenced for a study of beta chain features in type 1 diabetes. The CDR3 totals 14 residues. V shed 5 bases and J shed 3 bases, with 11 bases lying between them. Germline V gene sequence: CDR1 SGHAT, CDR2 FQNNGV. Expressed TCRB transcripts got sequenced, as all isolated RNA was reverse transcribed. Regulatory, naive and central memory T cell samples averaged about 3.57 million reads. Method: immunoSEQ multiplex PCR; TCRdb's copy keeps in-frame clones and lacks some. The table has about 250,000 clones, roughly 15% seen once. Study conclusions and caveats: A potential PCR bias toward shorter templates would be equal in patient and control samples. Insertion counts at VDJ junctions were lower in type 1 diabetes patients, who also showed more deletions there.

About this clone: Its antigen is not known.

The specimen was naive CD4+ T cells from blood. The chain employs TRBV11-2 and TRBJ2-1, with a weak D call TRBD2 (5 bases). The receptor was derived from a middle-aged woman in good health. This CDR3 is CASSQDFLYNEQFF. For the CDR3, the DNA is TGTGCCAGCAGCCAGGACTTCCTCTACAATGAGCAGTTCTTC.